The 14 T cell receptor beta chains listed next were all sequenced from one sample in a study of blood T cell repertoires in COVID-19 (TCRdb year 2020). Receptor libraries were prepared by the immunoSEQ multiplex PCR assay. TCRdb obtained this table from immuneACCESS and retained in-frame rearrangements with V and J assigned. These tables miss some clones; where compared with another copy, unresolved V genes account for less than half of the shortfall, and the remainder is unexplained. The sample data list some 100,000 clones, and about 80% of these were observed just once. Roughly 15% of the sample is in the top ten clones. Sequencing was carried out using peripheral blood. The source is a human donor in a cohort sampled during active COVID-19.

This clone occurred once. Here the CDR3 reads CASSAGYSYEQYF. The CDR3 coding sequence is TGTGCCAGTTCGGCGGGATACTCCTACGAGCAGTACTTC. This chain uses TRBV18 with TRBJ2-7; a possible D gene is TRBD2 (6 bases). The germline V gene encodes CDR1 KGHSH and CDR2 LQKENI. The CDR3 is 13 residues long. V lost 9 bases to trimming and J lost 0 bases, with 12 bases between them.

V usage is TRBV28 and J usage is TRBJ1-1; D may be TRBD1 (6 bases). The germline V gene encodes CDR1 MDHEN and CDR2 SYDVKM. CDR3 length: 15 amino acids. V lost 7 bases and J lost 4, with 19 bases in between. In nucleotides, the CDR3 is TGTGCCAGCAACTTAAAAAAGACAGGATCCACTGAAGCTTTCTTT. Translated: CASNLKKTGSTEAFF.

V is TRBV28 and J is TRBJ1-4, with a possible D match to TRBD1 (6 bases). This CDR3 contains 14 residues. Trimming stripped 5 bases from V and 8 bases from J, with 15 bases between. Germline V lookup: CDR1 MDHEN, CDR2 SYDVKM. The CDR3 DNA follows: TGTGCCAGCAGTATTCAGGGGTTGTGGGAAAAACTGTTTTTT. Protein: CASSIQGLWEKLFF.

This clone was detected a few times. The chain employs TRBV5-6 and TRBJ2-7; 9 nucleotides line up with TRBD1. Germline lookup yields CDR1 SGHDT and CDR2 YYEEEE. V shed 1 base, J shed 3 bases, and the junction held 5 bases outside the gene matches. The CDR3 is 15 amino acids. CDR3 protein: CASSLKGQGYYEQYF. Written as DNA, the CDR3 is TGTGCCAGCAGCTTGAAGGGACAGGGATACTACGAGCAGTACTTC. The full variable domain, rest sourced from reference TRBV5-6 and TRBJ2-7, is DAGVTQSPTHLIKTRGQQVTLRCSPKSGHDTVSWYQQALGQGPQFIFQYYEEEERQRGNFPDRFSGHQFPNYSSELNVNALLLGDSALYLCASSLKGQGYYEQYFGPGTRLTVT.

The V gene is TRBV7-9, the J gene TRBJ1-2, with 11 bases identical to TRBD1. CDR1 SEHNR and CDR2 FQNEAQ come from the germline V gene (reference sequence). The CDR3 totals 18 residues. The V segment lost 5 bases and the J segment 8 bases; nucleotides outside the gene matches: 19. CDR3 protein: CASSETGTGGSNLVGYTF. In DNA form, the CDR3 reads TGTGCCAGCAGCGAAACTGGGACAGGGGGATCTAACTTAGTCGGCTACACCTTC.

The chain is built from TRBV5-4 and TRBJ1-6, with D perhaps matching TRBD1 (5 bases). The germline gives CDR1 SGHNT, CDR2 YYREEE (reference sequence). The CDR3 spans 14 residues. The V end was cut by 4 bases, the J end by 7 bases, with 12 bases between. Here the CDR3 DNA reads TGTGCCAGCAGCCAGGACCAGGGAAATTCACCCCTCCACTTT. Protein product: CASSQDQGNSPLHF.

The chain employs TRBV25-1 and TRBJ2-5, with TRBD2 matching 8 bases. The ends lost 4 bases at V and 4 bases at J; junction bases unmatched: 8. Germline V gene sequence: CDR1 MGHDK, CDR2 SYGVNS. CDR3 length equals 15 residues. CDR3 DNA: TGTGCCAGCAGTGCACGGGGGGGTGGTGGAGAGACCCAGTACTTC. It codes for CASSARGGGGETQYF.

The chain links TRBV30 to TRBJ1-4, with TRBD1 matching over 8 bases. This CDR3 has 16 amino acids. Germline V gives CDR1 GTSNPN, CDR2 SVGIG (reference sequence). The ends lost 3 bases at V and 8 bases at J; junction bases unmatched: 14. CDR3 region: CAWSGRGVRGREKLFF. The DNA for the CDR3 is TGTGCCTGGAGCGGTCGAGGCGTCAGGGGGCGAGAAAAACTGTTTTTT. The complete variable domain, with remaining parts taken from reference TRBV30 and TRBJ1-4, reads SQTIHQWPATLVQPVGSPLSLECTVEGTSNPNLYWYRQAAGRGLQLLFYSVGIGQISSEVPQNLSASRPQDRQFILSSKKLLLSDSGFYLCAWSGRGVRGREKLFFGSGTQLSVL.

This rearrangement joins TRBV28 to TRBJ2-7, with D possibly TRBD1 on 5 matching bases. The V end lost 8 bases, the J end lost 6 bases, and 11 bases lay between the germline ends. This CDR3 has 11 amino acids. Per the germline V gene, CDR1 is MDHEN and CDR2 is SYDVKM. CDR3 amino acids: CASGMGREQYF. In DNA form, the CDR3 reads TGTGCCAGCGGGATGGGGCGCGAGCAGTACTTC.

The rearrangement joins TRBV7-2 to TRBJ2-7; weak D call: TRBD1 (6 bases). The ends were cut back, 2 bases at V and 5 bases at J, with 19 bases in the middle. The CDR3 spans 16 residues. The germline gives CDR1 SGHTA, CDR2 FQGNSA. Here the CDR3 DNA reads TGTGCCAGCAGCTTATCCGGGACATTGGGATTGAACGAGCAGTACTTC. This encodes CASSLSGTLGLNEQYF.

The chain carries TRBV28 and TRBJ2-1, with TRBD2 identical over 7 bases. This CDR3 comprises 14 residues. The V gene end was trimmed by 5 bases and the J gene end by 3 bases; junction bases not matched to a gene: 4. Germline V gene sequence: CDR1 MDHEN, CDR2 SYDVKM. The CDR3 region is CASSTSADYNEQFF. CDR3 coding DNA: TGTGCCAGCAGTACTAGCGCAGACTACAATGAGCAGTTCTTC.

V and J are TRBV28 and TRBJ2-7; D unresolved. V lost 6 bases and J lost 5, with 11 bases in between. The V gene's germline CDR1 is MDHEN and CDR2 SYDVKM. The CDR3 sequence is 12 residues long. DNA of the CDR3: TGTGCCAGCAGGACGGGTAGACACGAGCAGTACTTC. Protein sequence: CASRTGRHEQYF. The full variable domain, with the rest looked up from reference TRBV28 and TRBJ2-7, is DVKVTQSSRYLVKRTGEKVFLECVQDMDHENMFWYRQDPGLGLRLIYFSYDVKMKEKGDIPEGYSVSREKKERFSLILESASTNQTSMYLCASRTGRHEQYFGPGTRLTVT.

The chain recombines TRBV24-1 with TRBJ2-5; D possibly corresponds to TRBD1 (5 bases). Trimming left V 4 bases short and J 1 base short, with 12 bases between. The CDR3 sequence is 15 residues long. Germline CDR1 reads KGHDR; CDR2 reads SFDVKD. CDR3 sequence reads: CATSDPGSIQETQYF. CDR3 nucleotides: TGTGCCACCAGTGACCCAGGGTCAATCCAAGAGACCCAGTACTTC.

This chain uses TRBV28 with TRBJ1-5; D call uncertain. The CDR3 consists of 15 residues. Looked up from germline, CDR1 is MDHEN and CDR2 is SYDVKM. V lost 3 bases, J lost 7 bases, and 16 bases lay in between. The CDR3 protein is CASSFRERAKQPQHF. The CDR3 nucleotides are TGTGCCAGCAGTTTCCGTGAGAGGGCAAAGCAGCCCCAGCATTTT. Based on the CDR3 plus reference TRBV28 and TRBJ1-5, the full variable domain is DVKVTQSSRYLVKRTGEKVFLECVQDMDHENMFWYRQDPGLGLRLIYFSYDVKMKEKGDIPEGYSVSREKKERFSLILESASTNQTSMYLCASSFRERAKQPQHFGDGTRLSIL.